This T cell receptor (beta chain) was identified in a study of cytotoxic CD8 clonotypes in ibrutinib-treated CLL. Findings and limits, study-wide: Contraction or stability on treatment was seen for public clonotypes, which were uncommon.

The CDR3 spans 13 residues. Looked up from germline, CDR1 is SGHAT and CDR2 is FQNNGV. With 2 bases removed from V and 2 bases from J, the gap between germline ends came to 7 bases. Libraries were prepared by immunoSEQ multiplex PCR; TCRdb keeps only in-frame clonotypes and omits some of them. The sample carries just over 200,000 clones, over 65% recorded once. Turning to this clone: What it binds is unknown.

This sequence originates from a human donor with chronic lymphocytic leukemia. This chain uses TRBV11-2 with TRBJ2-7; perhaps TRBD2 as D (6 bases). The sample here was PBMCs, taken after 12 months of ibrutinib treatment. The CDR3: CASSLRGTYEQYF. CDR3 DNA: TGTGCCAGCAGCTTACGCGGGACCTACGAGCAGTACTTC.